This T cell receptor (beta chain) was obtained from a study of graft-versus-host responses after intestinal transplantation. Study in general: Every one of the recipients received anti-thymocyte globulin induction and afterwards took tacrolimus and steroids for approximately three years.

The protocol was immunoSEQ multiplex PCR, while the TCRdb copy is restricted to in-frame clones and leaves out a portion. The sample yields under 8,000 clones, roughly a third seen once. Plating combined roughly 200,000 CFSE-labeled responder cells with roughly 200,000 irradiated, violet-dye-labeled stimulator cells. Germline loops: CDR1 SGHVT, CDR2 SQSDAQ. After removal of 4 bases from V and 7 bases from J, the junction contained 11 bases not matched to a gene. This CDR3 region has 16 residues. This clone was seen only a few times. The starting material was alloreactive CD8+ T cells from a mixed lymphocyte reaction culture, obtained before transplantation. Noted subset: CFSE-low proliferating T cells sorted from roughly six-day pre-transplant mixed lymphocyte reaction (GvH or HvG direction). The V gene is TRBV7-4, the J gene TRBJ2-1; 9 bases map to TRBD1. The origin of this receptor is a human patient who was an organ donor for intestinal transplantation. The CDR3 coding sequence is TGTGCCAGCAGCTCCAGGGGGGACAGGGTGAGGAATGAGCAGTTCTTC. Its translation is CASSSRGDRVRNEQFF.